This T cell receptor beta chain appears in the sequencing data of a study of beta chain features in type 1 diabetes. Background on the study: When patients were set against healthy donors, age, gender and cell yields were similar. The examined sorted cells totaled 107,917,701 across samples.

Concerning this clone itself: The antigen is not known.

Germline V gene lookup returns CDR1 SGHTA and CDR2 FQGNSA. V was pared by 5 bases and J by 7 bases, with 6 bases of the junction left unmatched. This CDR3 spans 15 amino acids. Isolated RNA was reverse transcribed in full, so expressed TCRB transcripts were sequenced. The method was immunoSEQ multiplex PCR; TCRdb's version includes in-frame clones alone and lacks a portion of them. The top ten hold over 0.1% of the sample, which has 600,000 to 700,000 clones, around 12% seen once. Study-level findings and limits: Type 1 diabetes patients had moderately but significantly shorter TCRB CDR3s in all four CD4+ subsets.

CD4+ naive, central memory, regulatory and stem cell-like memory cells were sorted via CD45RO/CCR7/CD25/CD127/CD95/CD27. This clonotype was obtained from a man aged 25 to 45 with type 1 diabetes. The chain uses TRBV7-2 and TRBJ1-6; 9 bases agree with TRBD1. The sequenced sample consisted of naive CD4+ T cells from blood. For the CDR3, the DNA is TGTGCCAGCAGCCCCTATGGACAGGGGAATTCACCCCTCCACTTT. Protein: CASSPYGQGNSPLHF.